This T cell receptor beta chain was sequenced during a study of blood T cells in healthy people across ages. This CDR3 spans 13 amino acids. The ends lost 2 bases at V and 10 bases at J; junction bases unmatched: 8. CDR1 and CDR2 (germline): ENHRY, SYGVKD. Sample-barcoded 5' priming and a J-beta primer mix drove a second PCR of about 6 to 12 cycles. TCRdb fed the 5' RACE reads into MiXCR, producing one record per CDR3 protein. The table shows 350,000 to 450,000 distinct CDR3 sequences, with 50% to 60% occurring only once. What was sequenced was blood. The rearrangement uses TRBV10-3 and TRBJ2-7, with TRBD2 identical over 7 bases. This sequence originates from a man in his fifties or sixties in good health. The DNA of the CDR3 is TGTGCCATCAGTGAGGGACTAGTGAGGGACCAGTACTTC. Residues: CAISEGLVRDQYF.